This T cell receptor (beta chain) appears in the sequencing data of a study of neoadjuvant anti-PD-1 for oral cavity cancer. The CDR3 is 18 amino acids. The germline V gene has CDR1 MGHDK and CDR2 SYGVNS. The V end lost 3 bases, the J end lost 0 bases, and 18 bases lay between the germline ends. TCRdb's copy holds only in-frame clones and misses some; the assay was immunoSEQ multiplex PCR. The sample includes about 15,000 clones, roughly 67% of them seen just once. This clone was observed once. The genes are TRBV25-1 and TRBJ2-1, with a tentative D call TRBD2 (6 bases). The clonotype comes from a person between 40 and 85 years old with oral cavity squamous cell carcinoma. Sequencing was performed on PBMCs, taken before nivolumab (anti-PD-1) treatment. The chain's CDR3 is CASSDPGSRGLSYNEQFF. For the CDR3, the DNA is TGTGCCAGCAGTGACCCCGGGAGTAGGGGTCTCTCCTACAATGAGCAGTTCTTC.